This entry lists 22 T cell receptor beta chains sequenced from one sample in a study of shared clonotypes between healthy human individuals. Sequencing was performed with immunoSEQ multiplex PCR; in TCRdb, only in-frame clones are kept and a portion is missing. The sample has under 2,500,000 clones, about 94% seen once. Sequencing was performed on naive CD4+ T cells sorted from blood. Subset described: CD45RA+ positively selected. The receptor source for this set is a man younger than 35 in good health.

The V gene is TRBV5-6, the J gene TRBJ1-1, with D unclear. The CDR3 runs to 15 residues. V was pared by 0 bases and J by 4 bases, with 13 bases between. Germline CDR1 is SGHDT and CDR2 is YYEEEE. CDR3 DNA sequence: TGTGCCAGCAGCTTGGATCTAGGCGCTGCCACTGAAGCTTTCTTT. This translates into CASSLDLGAATEAFF.

The CDR3 sequence: CASSPNGRISETQYF. CDR3 DNA sequence: TGTGCCAGCAGCCCAAACGGGAGAATTTCAGAGACCCAGTACTTC. This chain links TRBV7-2 with TRBJ2-5, with D perhaps TRBD2 (6 bases). Trimming removed 5 bases at V and 4 bases at J, with 17 bases between. Germline V gives CDR1 SGHTA, CDR2 FQGNSA. The CDR3 covers 15 residues.

The chain couples TRBV5-1 to TRBJ1-1; no firm D call. Trimming left V 3 bases short and J 0 bases short, with 15 bases between. This CDR3 is built from 16 residues. Germline CDR1 and CDR2: SGHRS and YFSETQ. The CDR3 is CASSSQVWSMNTEAFF. The DNA for the CDR3 is TGCGCCAGCAGCTCCCAGGTCTGGAGTATGAACACTGAAGCTTTCTTT.

This sequence joins TRBV7-8 and TRBJ2-5; 9 positions match TRBD2. J lost 5 bases, V lost 1 base, and 5 bases had no gene match. CDR3 length: 15 residues. Germline CDR1 and CDR2: SGHVS and FQNEAQ. In DNA form, the CDR3 reads TGTGCCAGCAGCTTAGAGAGCGGGAGGAGCGAGACCCAGTACTTC. It yields the protein CASSLESGRSETQYF. Looking up the rest from reference TRBV7-8 and TRBJ2-5 gives the full variable domain: GAGVSQSPRYKVAKRGQDVALRCDPISGHVSLFWYQQALGQGPEFLTYFQNEAQLDKSGLPSDRFFAERPEGSVSTLKIQRTQQEDSAVYLCASSLESGRSETQYFGPGTRLLVL.

This chain connects TRBV5-1 to TRBJ1-1; D gene ambiguous. Trimming took off 1 base at V and 2 bases at J, with 12 bases between the two ends. The length of the CDR3 is 15 residues. Germline V gene data show CDR1 as SGHRS and CDR2 as YFSETQ. The CDR3 nucleotides are TGCGCCAGCAGCTTGCCGGCCCAGCACAACACTGAAGCTTTCTTT. It yields the protein CASSLPAQHNTEAFF.

Note on this clone: Other nucleotide sequences in the sample specify the same CDR3. V is TRBV18 and J is TRBJ1-6, with a weak D call TRBD1 (5 bases). The V end was cut by 4 bases, the J end by 7 bases, with 8 bases between. Germline values: CDR1 KGHSH, CDR2 LQKENI. The CDR3 sequence is 13 residues long. The chain's CDR3 is CASSRGLNSPLHF. CDR3 DNA: TGTGCCAGCTCACGGGGCCTAAATTCACCCCTCCACTTT.

The chain uses TRBV6-1 and TRBJ1-6; D is possibly TRBD1 (6 bases). Germline V gene lookup returns CDR1 MNHNS and CDR2 SASEGT. The CDR3 has 17 amino acids. Trimming removed 3 bases from V and 2 bases from J, with 14 bases in between. CDR3 region: CASSEPAGGTYNSPLHF. The DNA of the CDR3 is TGTGCCAGCAGTGAGCCGGCCGGGGGCACCTATAATTCACCCCTCCACTTT.

The chain uses TRBV28 and TRBJ2-3; D uncertain. In germline, CDR1 is MDHEN, CDR2 SYDVKM. Trimming took 3 bases from V and 1 from J, leaving 8 bases between them. The CDR3 runs 14 residues. CDR3 region: CASSFPTRTDTQYF. The CDR3 region has the DNA TGTGCCAGCAGTTTCCCAACACGCACAGATACGCAGTATTTT.

The chain is built from TRBV5-1 and TRBJ2-1, with D uncertain. This CDR3 is built from 13 residues. The V and J ends lost 1 base and 5 bases respectively, with 7 bases between them. The germline gives CDR1 SGHRS, CDR2 YFSETQ. CDR3 residues: CASSLQQDNEQFF. CDR3 in DNA: TGCGCCAGCAGCTTGCAGCAGGACAATGAGCAGTTCTTC.

A single count supports this clone. This chain's CDR3 is CASSQGGLAGTGEQFF. CDR3 DNA sequence: TGTGCCAGCAGCCAAGGGGGACTAGCGGGGACGGGTGAGCAGTTCTTC. The J gene is TRBJ2-1, the V gene TRBV7-2; TRBD2 matches 13 bases. The CDR3 consists of 16 residues. Trimming at V came to 5 bases and at J to 9 bases, leaving 10 bases not matched to a gene. CDR1 is SGHTA, CDR2 FQGNSA, per germline.

The chain couples TRBV18 to TRBJ1-1, with 8 bases lining up with TRBD1. This CDR3 is 14 amino acids long. Trimming at V came to 4 bases and at J to 1 base, leaving 2 bases not matched to a gene. Germline V CDR1 and CDR2: KGHSH, LQKENI. CDR3 sequence: CASSLGTGNTEAFF. For the CDR3, the DNA is TGTGCCAGCTCACTAGGGACAGGGAACACTGAAGCTTTCTTT.

This chain links TRBV6-5 with TRBJ1-1; D might be TRBD1 (5 bases). Germline assignment: CDR1 MNHEY and CDR2 SVGAGI. V was cut by 6 bases and J by 1 base, with 12 bases left in between. The CDR3 is made up of 14 amino acids. The CDR3 nucleotides read TGTGCCAGCAGGCACCGACAGCCGAACACTGAAGCTTTCTTT. This translates into CASRHRQPNTEAFF.

For the CDR3, the DNA is TGCAGCGTAAAAGGACAGCTGAACACTGAAGCTTTCTTT. Amino acids: CSVKGQLNTEAFF. V gene TRBV29-1 combines with J gene TRBJ1-1; TRBD1 is a possible D gene (6 bases). Trimming shortened V by 6 bases and J by 0 bases, and 11 bases separated the two germline ends. This CDR3 has 13 residues. The germline gives CDR1 SQVTM, CDR2 ANQGSEA.

The chain has TRBV10-3 and TRBJ1-3, with unresolved D. Germline V gene sequence: CDR1 ENHRY, CDR2 SYGVKD. The CDR3 totals 15 residues. The V end was cut by 6 bases, the J end by 0 bases, with 12 bases between. The CDR3 loop is CAIRFNTVSGNTIYF. The CDR3 DNA reads as TGTGCCATCAGATTTAACACAGTCTCTGGAAACACCATATATTTT.

The chain has TRBV6-5 and TRBJ1-2; TRBD1 matches at 7 bases. Germline CDR1 is MNHEY and CDR2 is SVGAGI. The ends lost 2 bases at V and 6 bases at J; junction bases unmatched: 9. This CDR3 region has 15 residues. CDR3 in DNA: TGTGCCAGCAGTTACCTAGCGGCAGGGGGTAATGGCTACACCTTC. It is translated as CASSYLAAGGNGYTF.

The gene calls are TRBV6-5 and TRBJ2-1; 10 bases are shared with TRBD1. V gave up 3 bases and J gave up 3 bases; unmatched junction bases: 5. Germline CDR1 reads MNHEY; CDR2 reads SVGAGI. The CDR3 is 16 amino acids. CDR3 sequence (DNA): TGTGCCAGCAGTTATTCCGACAGGGGGCTCTACAATGAGCAGTTCTTC. Translating gives CASSYSDRGLYNEQFF.

In DNA form, the CDR3 reads TGTGCCAGCAGTTTATGGGGGGATTCGGGGCAGCCCCAGCATTTT. Its translation is CASSLWGDSGQPQHF. V usage is TRBV27 and J usage is TRBJ1-5; TRBD1 might be the D (5 bases). Germline loops: CDR1 MNHEY, CDR2 SMNVEV (reference sequence). Trimming stripped 1 base from V and 7 bases from J, with 14 bases between. The CDR3 runs to 15 residues.

The chain recombines TRBV18 with TRBJ2-1; the D is unclear. V was clipped by 3 bases and J by 5 bases, with 20 bases between them. The V gene's germline CDR1 is KGHSH and CDR2 LQKENI. This CDR3 has 17 residues. The CDR3 loop is CASSPGVQTTRNNEQFF. CDR3 in DNA: TGTGCCAGCTCACCGGGCGTTCAAACAACGCGTAACAATGAGCAGTTCTTC.

The rearrangement joins TRBV5-4 to TRBJ1-6; TRBD1 matches 8 bases. Trimming removed 4 bases from V and 1 base from J; junction bases left unmatched: 10. The CDR3 loop spans 18 amino acids. Germline V gene data show CDR1 as SGHNT and CDR2 as YYREEE (reference sequence). This chain's CDR3 is CASSKTGVPGSYNSPLHF. DNA for the CDR3: TGTGCCAGCAGCAAGACAGGGGTTCCGGGATCCTATAATTCACCCCTCCACTTT.

The genes are TRBV10-2 and TRBJ1-1; D perhaps matches TRBD1 (5 bases). This CDR3 has 17 amino acids. Germline V gives CDR1 WSHSY, CDR2 SAAADI. Between the trimmed V and J ends, which lost 3 bases and 1 base, there was a span of 18 bases. CDR3 coding DNA: TGCGCCAGCAGTGATAGGACGGGGGTTACCAGGAACACTGAAGCTTTCTTT. Its protein product is CASSDRTGVTRNTEAFF.

This chain uses TRBV10-1 with TRBJ1-1; D is unresolved. V dropped 3 bases and J dropped 4 bases, with 15 bases sitting between them. The CDR3 is made up of 15 amino acids. Germline V lookup: CDR1 WNHNN, CDR2 SYGVQD (reference sequence). The chain's CDR3 is CASSDDYASGTEAFF. The CDR3 DNA reads TGCGCCAGCAGTGATGATTACGCCTCGGGCACTGAAGCTTTCTTT.

The V gene is TRBV18, the J gene TRBJ1-4; D might be TRBD1 (5 bases). V dropped 6 bases and J dropped 4 bases, with 15 bases sitting between them. This CDR3 has 15 amino acids. Per germline, CDR1 KGHSH and CDR2 LQKENI. CDR3 residues: CASSPGAPRNEKLFF. DNA for the CDR3: TGTGCCAGCTCCCCCGGGGCGCCCCGTAATGAAAAACTGTTTTTT.